The T cell receptor beta chain under discussion was sequenced for a study of cytomegalovirus exposure and HLA in healthy donors. Clones were read by immunoSEQ multiplex PCR, and TCRdb kept only the in-frame ones, dropping some. This sample has some 140,000 clones, with 84% found just once. CDR1 and CDR2 (germline): KGHSH, LQKENI. The CDR3 is 13 residues long. Trimming left V 9 bases short and J 4 bases short, with 15 bases between. The sequencing input was PBMCs. The chain carries TRBV18 and TRBJ1-2; D is perhaps TRBD1 (5 bases). The clonotype originates from a woman in her twenties or thirties in good health and CMV-seronegative. Here the CDR3 reads CASQKGDGYGYTF. DNA for the CDR3: TGTGCCAGTCAAAAAGGGGATGGCTATGGCTACACCTTC. Based on the CDR3 plus reference TRBV18 and TRBJ1-2, the full variable domain is NAGVMQNPRHLVRRRGQEARLRCSPMKGHSHVYWYRQLPEEGLKFMVYLQKENIIDESGMPKERFSAEFPKEGPSILRIQQVVRGDSAAYFCASQKGDGYGYTFGSGTRLTVV.